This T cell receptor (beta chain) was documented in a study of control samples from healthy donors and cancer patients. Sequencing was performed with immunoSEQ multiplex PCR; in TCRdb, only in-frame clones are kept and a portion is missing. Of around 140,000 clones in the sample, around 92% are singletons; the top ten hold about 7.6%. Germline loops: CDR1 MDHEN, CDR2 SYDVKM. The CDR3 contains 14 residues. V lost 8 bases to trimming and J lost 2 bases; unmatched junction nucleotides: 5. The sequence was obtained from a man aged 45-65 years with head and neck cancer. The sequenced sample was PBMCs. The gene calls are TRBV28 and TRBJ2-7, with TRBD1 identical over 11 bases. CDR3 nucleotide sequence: TGTGCCAGCTCCGGACAGGGGGCCACCTACGAGCAGTACTTC. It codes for CASSGQGATYEQYF.